One sample yielded the 7 T cell receptor beta chains listed below, sequenced in a study of blood T cell repertoires in COVID-19. TCRdb keeps only in-frame clones here, not all; method: immunoSEQ multiplex PCR. Of a few hundred thousand clones detected, over 80% appear once; the ten largest clones hold 8% to 9.5%. Specimen: PBMCs or T cells enriched from blood (not recorded which). The source of these receptors is a woman between 18 and 29 years old who had recovered from COVID-19.

The chain carries TRBV30 and TRBJ1-1; possible D gene TRBD1, 6 bases. V was cut by 0 bases and J by 3 bases, with 11 bases left in between. Looked up from germline, CDR1 is GTSNPN and CDR2 is SVGIG (reference sequence). There are 14 residues in the CDR3. CDR3 nucleotides: TGTGCCTGGAGTGTACACAGGGTGGACACTGAAGCTTTCTTT. Translating gives CAWSVHRVDTEAFF. The complete variable domain, with remaining parts taken from reference TRBV30 and TRBJ1-1, reads SQTIHQWPATLVQPVGSPLSLECTVEGTSNPNLYWYRQAAGRGLQLLFYSVGIGQISSEVPQNLSASRPQDRQFILSSKKLLLSDSGFYLCAWSVHRVDTEAFFGQGTRLTVV.

The chain couples TRBV7-2 to TRBJ2-7; a weak D match, TRBD1 (6 bases). The V end lost 4 bases, the J end lost 5 bases, and 15 bases lay between the germline ends. Germline lookup yields CDR1 SGHTA and CDR2 FQGNSA. This CDR3 has 14 amino acids. The CDR3 DNA is TGTGCCAGCAGCTACACAGGGTTCCTGGACGAGCAGTACTTC. Encoded protein: CASSYTGFLDEQYF.

The chain is built from TRBV28 and TRBJ1-2; perhaps TRBD1 as D (5 bases). V lost 5 bases, J lost 8 bases, and 15 bases lay in between. The germline CDR1 and CDR2 sequences are MDHEN and SYDVKM. This CDR3 has 13 residues. CDR3 amino acids: CASSPRTPSGYTF. The CDR3, as DNA: TGTGCCAGCAGTCCCCGGACACCCAGCGGCTACACCTTC.

V is TRBV6-2 or TRBV6-3 and J is TRBJ1-1; perhaps TRBD1 as D (5 bases). The CDR3 spans 16 residues. With 0 bases removed from V and 3 bases from J, the gap between germline ends came to 14 bases. CDR1 and CDR2 (germline): MNHEY, SVGEGT. The CDR3 DNA is TGTGCCAGCAGTTACTCGAGCCACCAAGGGGACACTGAAGCTTTCTTT. Translating gives CASSYSSHQGDTEAFF.

V gene TRBV6-5 combines with J gene TRBJ1-1; a weak D match, TRBD1 (6 bases). CDR1 and CDR2 from the germline V gene are MNHEY and SVGAGI. V was shortened by 6 bases and J by 9 bases, with 14 bases between the two germline ends. The CDR3 has 12 amino acids. Written as DNA, the CDR3 is TGTGCCAGCAGCTCTGTTGGACAGAAAGCTTTCTTT. Protein product: CASSSVGQKAFF.

V usage is TRBV18 and J usage is TRBJ2-7; 9 bases are shared with TRBD2. There are 14 residues in the CDR3. J was trimmed by 3 bases and V by 4 bases; bases with no gene match: 4. CDR1 KGHSH and CDR2 LQKENI come from the germline V gene. CDR3 coding DNA: TGTGCCAGCTCACAGACTAGCGGATACTACGAGCAGTACTTC. It codes for CASSQTSGYYEQYF. The complete variable domain, with remaining parts taken from reference TRBV18 and TRBJ2-7, reads NAGVMQNPRHLVRRRGQEARLRCSPMKGHSHVYWYRQLPEEGLKFMVYLQKENIIDESGMPKERFSAEFPKEGPSILRIQQVVRGDSAAYFCASSQTSGYYEQYFGPGTRLTVT.

The V and J genes are TRBV4-2 and TRBJ2-5; 14 nucleotides match TRBD2. Germline V gene lookup returns CDR1 LGHNA and CDR2 YNFKEQ. V lost 3 bases and J lost 3; bases outside the gene matches: 6. CDR3 size: 17 residues. The CDR3 here is CASSHGTSGGREETQYF. The CDR3 DNA sequence: TGTGCCAGCAGCCATGGGACTAGCGGGGGAAGGGAAGAGACCCAGTACTTC.